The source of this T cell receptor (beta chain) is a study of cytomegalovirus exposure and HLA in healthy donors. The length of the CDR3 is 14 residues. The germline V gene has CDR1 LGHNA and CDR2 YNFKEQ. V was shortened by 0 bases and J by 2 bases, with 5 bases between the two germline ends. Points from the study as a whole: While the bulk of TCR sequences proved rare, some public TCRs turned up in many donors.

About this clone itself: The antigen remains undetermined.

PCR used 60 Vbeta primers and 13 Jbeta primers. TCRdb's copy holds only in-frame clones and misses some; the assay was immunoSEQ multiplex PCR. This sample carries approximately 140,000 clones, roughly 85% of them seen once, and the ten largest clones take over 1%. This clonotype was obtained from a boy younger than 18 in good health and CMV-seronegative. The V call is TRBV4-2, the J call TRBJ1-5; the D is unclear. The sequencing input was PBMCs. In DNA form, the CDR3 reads TGTGCCAGCAGCCAAGATCGGGGCAATCAGCCCCAGCATTTT. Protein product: CASSQDRGNQPQHF.